The clone carrying this TCR beta chain was detected many times. What it binds is not known. Researchers amplified the TCR beta CDR3 regions from RNA transcripts. With the HTBI primer set, the TCR CDR3 went through a first round of RT-PCR. Each CDR3 protein is one row after TCRdb ran MiXCR on the multiplex PCR reads. The sample holds approximately 600,000 distinct CDR3 sequences; about 15% are singletons and the top ten take approximately 4.3%. The sample comes from a study of T cells in Graves' hyperthyroidism and ophthalmopathy. General study points: Ophthalmopathy was separated from stable hyperthyroidism by a 13 V-J model. The model's output predicted ophthalmopathy at a median of about 6.5 months prior to onset.

Germline lookup yields CDR1 SGHTA and CDR2 FQGNSA. The V end lost 3 bases, the J end lost 5 bases, and 19 bases lay between the germline ends. CDR3 length equals 16 residues. This receptor was obtained from a woman in her thirties or forties with Graves' ophthalmopathy. Sample: blood. The chain has TRBV7-2 and TRBJ2-5; tentative D call: TRBD2 (6 bases). The CDR3 sequence is CASSLIGGYAGETQYF. The CDR3 DNA is TGTGCCAGCAGCTTGATCGGAGGGTACGCAGGGGAGACCCAGTACTTC. The full variable domain, with the rest looked up from reference TRBV7-2 and TRBJ2-5, is GAGVSQSPSNKVTEKGKDVELRCDPISGHTALYWYRQSLGQGLEFLIYFQGNSAPDKSGLPSDRFSAERTGGSVSTLTIQRTQQEDSAVYLCASSLIGGYAGETQYFGPGTRLLVL.